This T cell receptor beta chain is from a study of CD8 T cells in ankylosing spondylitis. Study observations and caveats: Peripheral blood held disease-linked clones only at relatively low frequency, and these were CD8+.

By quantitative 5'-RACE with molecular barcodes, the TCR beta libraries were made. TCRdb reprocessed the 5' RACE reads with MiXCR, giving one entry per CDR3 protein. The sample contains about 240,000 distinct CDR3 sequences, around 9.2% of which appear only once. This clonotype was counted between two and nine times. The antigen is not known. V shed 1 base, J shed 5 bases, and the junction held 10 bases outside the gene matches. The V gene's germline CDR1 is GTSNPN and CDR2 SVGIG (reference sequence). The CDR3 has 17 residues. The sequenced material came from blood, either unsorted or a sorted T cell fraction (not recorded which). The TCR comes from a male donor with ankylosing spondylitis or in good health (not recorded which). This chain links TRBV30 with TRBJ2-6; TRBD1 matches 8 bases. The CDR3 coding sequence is TGTGCCTGGAGTGGAGGACAGGGACCCACTTGGGCCAACGTCCTGACTTTC. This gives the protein CAWSGGQGPTWANVLTF.